This entry describes one TCR beta chain. TCRdb keeps only in-frame clones here, not all; method: immunoSEQ multiplex PCR. The sample has around 33,000 clones, about 85% seen once. This sample is part of a study of control samples from healthy donors and cancer patients. The receptor's source is a woman in her 40s with lung cancer. Sample: PBMCs.

The CDR3 DNA follows: TGTGCCAGCAGCCAGTCCCAGGGATCCCTCCACTTT. Protein: CASSQSQGSLHF. This chain connects TRBV16 to TRBJ1-6, with D possibly matching TRBD1 (5 bases). CDR1 is KGHSY, CDR2 FQNENV, per germline. The CDR3 totals 12 residues. Trimming stripped 3 bases from V and 14 bases from J, with 11 bases between.